A selection of T cell receptor beta chains follows, all from one sample in a study of cytomegalovirus exposure and HLA in healthy donors. Assay used: immunoSEQ multiplex PCR; TCRdb lists only in-frame clones, some missing. The sample records some 95,000 clones, approximately 71% being singletons. Sample: PBMCs. These receptors all stem from a woman aged 18-29 years in good health and CMV-seropositive. The CDR3 runs from the conserved cysteine through the conserved F or W.

j_call v_call cdr3_aa
TRBJ2-1 TRBV4-3 CASSQDWLAGNEQFF
TRBJ1-4 TRBV5-6 CASSFRQGATNEKLFF
TRBJ1-4 TRBV5-6 CASSFFSGANEKLFF
TRBJ2-3 TRBV11-2 CASSLRAAGTLLDTQYF
TRBJ2-3 TRBV6-4 CASSDSSGATDTQYF
TRBJ1-2 TRBV13 CASSRLGHRDTRYYGYTF
TRBJ1-4 TRBV7-9 CASSPTQGVEKLFF
TRBJ2-5 TRBV6-6 CASSSPTGQETQYF
TRBJ1-1 TRBV28 CASSLGGPTEAFF
TRBJ2-2 TRBV19 CASSMSGRDTGELFF
TRBJ2-3 TRBV28 CAGAKAGGWTDTQYF
TRBJ2-7 TRBV4-2 CASSQAGQVDF
TRBJ1-2 TRBV13 CASSGTGIIGYTF
TRBJ1-3 TRBV11-2 CASSFRGRIEAGNTIYF
TRBJ1-2 TRBV6-5 CASSFGGGGYTF
TRBJ1-4 TRBV10-2 CASSESKGSLNEKLFF
TRBJ2-1 TRBV11-3 CASSDRYNEQFF
NA TRBV27 CASSTDRDRGYEQYF
TRBJ2-5 TRBV29-1 CSVDREGRETQYF
TRBJ1-2 TRBV13 CASSPAGRVPDYGYTF
TRBJ1-6 TRBV2 CASSETGDNSPLHF
TRBJ1-4 TRBV7-9 CASSLERDRKNEKLFF
TRBJ2-2 TRBV9 CASSVTHTSVPGELFF
TRBJ2-1 TRBV29-1 CSVETSGSLYNEQFF
TRBJ1-4 TRBV28 CASSLIGGEEKLFF
TRBJ1-1 TRBV9 CASSVGDSWSTEAFF
TRBJ1-2 TRBV27 CASRPAQGFYGYTF
TRBJ2-5 TRBV4-3 CASSQLDSPQETQYF
TRBJ1-5 TRBV5-5 CASSPDSLSNQPQHF
TRBJ2-5 TRBV10-3 CAIRPGLAGGGETQYF
TRBJ2-7 TRBV19 CASVGTDTYEQYF
TRBJ2-7 TRBV19 CASSIPGKSLRNEQYF
TRBJ2-3 TRBV6-4 CASSRTSGGTDTQYF
TRBJ1-2 TRBV18 CASSPTLNYGYTF
TRBJ2-2 TRBV6-5 CASSRRGAGTGELFF
TRBJ2-1 TRBV2 CASSEGASSYNEQFF
TRBJ2-2 TRBV4-1 CASSQEEGDEGELFF
TRBJ1-2 TRBV4-1 CASSQDRTGSYGYTF
TRBJ1-3 TRBV5-6 CASSNGPFIVGAIYF
TRBJ1-4 TRBV6-6 CASSYSTSGGEKLFF
TRBJ1-2 TRBV4-1 CASSQSRVAPYGYTF
TRBJ1-2 TRBV18 CASSPPYRDGYTF
TRBJ2-7 TRBV4-2 CASSQDSRAYEQYF
TRBJ2-7 TRBV6-6 CASSYSTQGAREQYF
TRBJ1-4 TRBV18 CASSTGTGNGKLFF
TRBJ2-7 TRBV4-1 CASSQDRTSGTYEQYF
TRBJ2-5 TRBV7-2 CASSFVGGQGETQYF
TRBJ1-6 TRBV19 CASSPTRGRGYNSPLHF
TRBJ1-1 TRBV18 CASSPQGAGTEAFF